This TCR beta chain came from a study of T cell responses to AZD1222 COVID-19 vaccine. Study-wide findings and caveats: Following two doses of AZD1222, Spike-specific TCR breadth and depth rose. None of the repertoires were sampled until the peak T cell response had passed.

This clone was observed a few times. Its antigen is as yet unknown. The length of the CDR3 is 14 residues. Trimming stripped 3 bases from V and 4 bases from J, with 10 bases between. The germline V gene has CDR1 SGHRS and CDR2 YFSETQ. Method: immunoSEQ multiplex PCR; TCRdb's copy keeps in-frame clones and lacks some. The sample carries 95,000 to 150,000 clones, 80% to 95% recorded once. The genes are TRBV5-1 and TRBJ2-2; D is perhaps TRBD2 (5 bases). This sequence originates from an adult in good health. The specimen was peripheral blood, collected on day 0 of MenACWY control vaccination. CDR3 sequence: CASSSGSGTGELFF. As DNA, the CDR3 is TGCGCCAGCAGCTCGGGAAGTGGCACCGGGGAGCTGTTTTTT.